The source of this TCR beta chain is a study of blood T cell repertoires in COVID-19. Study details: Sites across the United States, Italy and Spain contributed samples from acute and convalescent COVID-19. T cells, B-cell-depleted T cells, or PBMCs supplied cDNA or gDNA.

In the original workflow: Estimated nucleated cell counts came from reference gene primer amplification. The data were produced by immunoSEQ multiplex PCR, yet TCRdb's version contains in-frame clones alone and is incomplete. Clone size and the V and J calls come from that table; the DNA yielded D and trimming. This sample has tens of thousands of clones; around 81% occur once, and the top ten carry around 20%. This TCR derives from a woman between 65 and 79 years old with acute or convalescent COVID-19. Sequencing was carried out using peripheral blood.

CDR3 in DNA: TGTGCCAGCAGCGTTAGCGGTCAGAGCACAGATACGCAGTATTTT. It translates to CASSVSGQSTDTQYF. J is TRBJ2-3 and V is TRBV9, with a tentative D call TRBD2 (6 bases). The germline V and J ends were trimmed by 2 bases and 0 bases, with 10 bases remaining between them. The CDR3 has 15 residues. The V gene's germline CDR1 is SGDLS and CDR2 YYNGEE.